This TCR beta chain was identified during a study of metastatic and nonmetastatic thyroid tumors. Study in general: Repertoires of blood and of tissue (tumor or nodule) from malignant and benign thyroid patients were compared.

With 4 bases clipped from V and 4 bases from J, the junction kept 10 bases outside the gene matches. Germline V lookup: CDR1 SGHDT, CDR2 YYEEEE. The CDR3 runs to 16 residues. Methods used by the authors: A papillary thyroid cancer distant-metastasis classifier was built from CDR3 differences across clinicopathological groups. MiXCR was used by TCRdb to re-call the PCR reads. The V and J calls were not made by the authors but by TCRdb's processing. The sample contains roughly 89,000 clones, under 15% of which appear only once. On this clone: Its antigen remains unknown.

Study findings and constraints: A significant increase in TCR beta diversity was reportedly seen in malignant thyroid tumors relative to benign nodules, in blood and tumor.

Each patient came to thyroid surgery without any prior treatment (of any kind). This sequence was found in a female donor with papillary thyroid cancer or a benign thyroid nodule (not recorded which). Some clones in this sample may be carry-over from other donors' samples. Sequencing input: tumor tissue. The chain couples TRBV5-6 to TRBJ2-1; 8 positions agree with TRBD2. The CDR3 sequence is CASSRQAGALYNEQFF. DNA of the CDR3: TGTGCCAGCAGCCGACAAGCGGGGGCCCTTTACAATGAGCAGTTCTTC.